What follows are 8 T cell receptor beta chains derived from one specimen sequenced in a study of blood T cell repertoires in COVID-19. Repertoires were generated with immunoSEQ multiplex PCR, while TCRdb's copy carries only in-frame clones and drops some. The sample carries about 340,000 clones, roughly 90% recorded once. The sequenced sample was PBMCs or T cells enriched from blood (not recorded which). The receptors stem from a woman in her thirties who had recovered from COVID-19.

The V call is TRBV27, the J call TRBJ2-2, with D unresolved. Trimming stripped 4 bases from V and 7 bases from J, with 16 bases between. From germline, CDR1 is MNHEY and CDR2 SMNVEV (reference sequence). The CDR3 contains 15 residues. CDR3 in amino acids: CASSWLPPSGGELFF. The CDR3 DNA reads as TGTGCCAGCAGTTGGCTCCCCCCATCGGGCGGGGAGCTGTTTTTT.

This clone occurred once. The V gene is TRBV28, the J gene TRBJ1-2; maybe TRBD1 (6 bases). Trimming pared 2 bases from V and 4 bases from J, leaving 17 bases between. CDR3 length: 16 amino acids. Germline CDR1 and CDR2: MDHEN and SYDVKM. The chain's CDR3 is CASSLLAGDLAYGYTF. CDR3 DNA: TGTGCCAGCAGTTTACTGGCAGGGGATTTAGCCTATGGCTACACCTTC.

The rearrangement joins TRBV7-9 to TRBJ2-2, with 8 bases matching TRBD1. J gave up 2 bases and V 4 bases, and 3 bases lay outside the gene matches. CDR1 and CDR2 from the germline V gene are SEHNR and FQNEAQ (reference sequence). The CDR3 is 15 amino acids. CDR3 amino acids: CASSSQGANTGELFF. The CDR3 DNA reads TGTGCCAGCAGCTCTCAGGGGGCTAACACCGGGGAGCTGTTTTTT.

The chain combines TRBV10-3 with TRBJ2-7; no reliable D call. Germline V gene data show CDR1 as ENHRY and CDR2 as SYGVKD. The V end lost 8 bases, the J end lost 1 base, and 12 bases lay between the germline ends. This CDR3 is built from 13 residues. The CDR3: CAIAVAGSYEQYF. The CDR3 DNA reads TGTGCCATCGCTGTGGCAGGATCCTACGAGCAGTACTTC.

The DNA for the CDR3 is TGTGCCATTGGAGCCCGAGCGGGAGTGGTCGGAGATACGCAGTATTTT. Translating it yields CAIGARAGVVGDTQYF. The V and J genes are TRBV10-3 and TRBJ2-3; 8 positions agree with TRBD2. Germline CDR1 ENHRY, CDR2 SYGVKD. There are 16 residues in the CDR3. Trimming at V came to 9 bases and at J to 5 bases, leaving 16 bases not matched to a gene.

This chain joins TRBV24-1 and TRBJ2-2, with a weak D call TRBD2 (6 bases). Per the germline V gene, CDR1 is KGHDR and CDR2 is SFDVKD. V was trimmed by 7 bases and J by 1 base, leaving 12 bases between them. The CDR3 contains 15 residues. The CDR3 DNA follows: TGTGCCACCAGCTCCCCGCGGGGGAACACCGGGGAGCTGTTTTTT. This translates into CATSSPRGNTGELFF.

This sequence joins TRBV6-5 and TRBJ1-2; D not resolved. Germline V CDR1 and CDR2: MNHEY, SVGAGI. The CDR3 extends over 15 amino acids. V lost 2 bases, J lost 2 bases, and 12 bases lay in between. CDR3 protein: CASSYSPVENYGYTF. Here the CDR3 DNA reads TGTGCCAGCAGTTACAGCCCTGTCGAGAACTATGGCTACACCTTC.

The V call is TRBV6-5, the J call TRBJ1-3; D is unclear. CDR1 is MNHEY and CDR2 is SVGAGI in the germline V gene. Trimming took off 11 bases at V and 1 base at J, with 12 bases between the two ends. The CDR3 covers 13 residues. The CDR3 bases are TGTGCCCAAACCGCGGGATCTGGAAACACCATATATTTT. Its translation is CAQTAGSGNTIYF.